Listed here are 21 T cell receptor beta chains from one sample, sequenced in a study of blood T cell repertoires in COVID-19. Sequencing was performed with immunoSEQ multiplex PCR; in TCRdb, only in-frame clones are kept and a portion is missing. The sample has 300,000 to 400,000 clones; 65% to 90% are singletons. The material sequenced was peripheral blood. The receptors derive from a human donor in a cohort sampled during active COVID-19.

The chain carries TRBV4-2 and TRBJ1-1, with a weak D call TRBD1 (5 bases). Germline V lookup: CDR1 LGHNA, CDR2 YNFKEQ. CDR3 length: 15 residues. The V end was cut by 0 bases, the J end by 1 base, with 9 bases between. CDR3 in DNA: TGTGCCAGCAGCCAAGAACGACAGCAGAACACTGAAGCTTTCTTT. This translates into CASSQERQQNTEAFF.

This rearrangement joins TRBV24-1 to TRBJ2-1, with TRBD1 matching 7 bases. Germline loops: CDR1 KGHDR, CDR2 SFDVKD. The V segment lost 5 bases and the J segment 2 bases; nucleotides outside the gene matches: 11. The CDR3 contains 17 residues. CDR3 region: CATSGAAYRGAYNEQFF. CDR3 bases: TGTGCCACCAGTGGGGCGGCCTACAGGGGCGCCTACAATGAGCAGTTCTTC.

The chain has TRBV19 and TRBJ1-1; the match to TRBD1 covers 10 bases. V shed 10 bases and J 4 bases; nucleotides not matched to a gene: 18. This CDR3 comprises 17 residues. CDR1 is LNHDA, CDR2 SQIVND, per germline (reference sequence). The CDR3, as DNA: TGTGCCACACGATCCCGGACAGGGGGTAAGGGGGGCACTGAAGCTTTCTTT. The encoded protein is CATRSRTGGKGGTEAFF.

This clone appeared once. V is TRBV6-5 and J is TRBJ2-1; TRBD2 matches at 7 bases. J gave up 9 bases and V 7 bases, and 3 bases lay outside the gene matches. This CDR3 comprises 11 residues. The V gene's germline CDR1 is MNHEY and CDR2 SVGAGI. This chain's CDR3 is CASIWGGEQFF. The CDR3 DNA reads as TGTGCCAGCATTTGGGGGGGTGAGCAGTTCTTC.

The chain couples TRBV10-1 to TRBJ2-2, with 7 bases identical to TRBD1. Germline values: CDR1 WNHNN, CDR2 SYGVQD (reference sequence). This CDR3 is 17 amino acids long. The J segment lost 2 bases and the V segment lost 3 bases, leaving 9 bases of the junction unmatched. Here the CDR3 reads CASSDPRQGLNTGELFF. The CDR3 nucleotides are TGCGCCAGCAGTGACCCACGACAGGGTCTCAACACCGGGGAGCTGTTTTTT.

The DNA of the CDR3 is TGTGCCAGTAACCCGGGACTTTCGGCTAACACCATATATTTT. This encodes CASNPGLSANTIYF. This chain joins TRBV19 and TRBJ1-3; D possibly corresponds to TRBD1 (5 bases). The CDR3 has 14 residues. In germline, CDR1 is LNHDA, CDR2 SQIVND (reference sequence). With 7 bases removed from V and 7 bases from J, the gap between germline ends came to 17 bases.

The chain has TRBV18 and TRBJ1-2; D possibly corresponds to TRBD1 (6 bases). This CDR3 region has 14 residues. V was pared by 3 bases and J by 2 bases, with 10 bases between. The germline CDR1 and CDR2 sequences are KGHSH and LQKENI. Written as DNA, the CDR3 is TGTGCCAGCTCACCCCCGACAGGAAACTATGGCTACACCTTC. It is translated as CASSPPTGNYGYTF.

The chain is built from TRBV11-2 and TRBJ2-2; 10 nucleotides line up with TRBD1. The J segment lost 13 bases and the V segment lost 6 bases, leaving 14 bases of the junction unmatched. Germline V gives CDR1 SGHAT, CDR2 FQNNGV. The CDR3 spans 15 residues. The CDR3 region has the DNA TGTGCCAGCAGACCGGGACAGGGGTCGACGGACAGGCTGTTTTTT. Translated: CASRPGQGSTDRLFF.

This chain uses TRBV2 with TRBJ1-4, with 11 bases aligning to TRBD1. The CDR3 runs to 19 residues. V lost 4 bases to trimming and J lost 8 bases; unmatched junction nucleotides: 18. The V gene's germline CDR1 is SNHLY and CDR2 FYNNEI. CDR3 DNA sequence: TGTGCCAGCAGTGGGGCGTGGGACAGGGGGAAGACGGTCCGCGAAAAACTGTTTTTT. This codes for CASSGAWDRGKTVREKLFF.

The rearrangement uses TRBV27 and TRBJ1-5; no reliable D call. Per germline, CDR1 MNHEY and CDR2 SMNVEV (reference sequence). V lost 4 bases and J 1 base, leaving 14 bases between the germline ends. CDR3 length: 16 residues. The CDR3 reads CASSSSGIPSNQPQHF. DNA of the CDR3: TGTGCCAGCAGTTCCTCCGGGATCCCCAGCAATCAGCCCCAGCATTTT.

The chain is built from TRBV20-1 and TRBJ2-3, with a weak D call TRBD2 (5 bases). CDR1 and CDR2 from the germline V gene are DFQATT and SNEGSKA (reference sequence). CDR3 length: 11 amino acids. CDR3 protein: CSGLGTDTQYF. The CDR3 bases are TGCAGCGGACTCGGCACAGATACGCAGTATTTT.

The table lists this clone with many counts. J is TRBJ1-1 and V is TRBV5-8; D not resolved. Germline V gene data show CDR1 as SGHTS and CDR2 as YDEGEE. The CDR3 spans 14 residues. V lost 3 bases and J lost 1, with 10 bases in between. CDR3 sequence reads: CASSWVRWNTEAFF. The CDR3 nucleotides are TGTGCCAGCAGCTGGGTGAGGTGGAACACTGAAGCTTTCTTT.

The chain combines TRBV29-1 with TRBJ2-7; 7 nucleotides align to TRBD1. The length of the CDR3 is 12 residues. J lost 6 bases, V lost 5 bases, and 7 bases had no gene match. The germline V gene encodes CDR1 SQVTM and CDR2 ANQGSEA. The CDR3 protein is CSVSTGPGEQYF. CDR3 nucleotides: TGCAGCGTTTCGACAGGGCCGGGCGAGCAGTACTTC.

This clone appeared a single time. The genes are TRBV5-6 and TRBJ2-7; TRBD1 agrees at 7 bases. Trimming removed 3 bases from V and 1 base from J; junction bases left unmatched: 4. The V gene's germline CDR1 is SGHDT and CDR2 YYEEEE. This CDR3 has 14 residues. CDR3 amino acids: CASSSRQGSYEQYF. The CDR3 DNA sequence: TGTGCCAGCAGCTCACGACAGGGTTCCTACGAGCAGTACTTC.

The genes are TRBV5-1 and TRBJ2-7; 7 nucleotides agree with TRBD1. CDR3 size: 15 residues. Germline V lookup: CDR1 SGHRS, CDR2 YFSETQ. V lost 4 bases, J lost 3 bases, and 10 bases stayed unmatched. CDR3 region: CASSVIPGQIYEQYF. The CDR3 DNA reads TGCGCCAGCAGCGTTATTCCGGGACAGATCTACGAGCAGTACTTC.

In the case of this clone: The identical CDR3 is also encoded by other nucleotide sequences in the sample. The rearrangement links TRBV7-3 to TRBJ2-1; TRBD2 agrees at 12 bases. Germline V gene data show CDR1 as SGHTA and CDR2 as FQGTGA. J was trimmed by 4 bases and V by 5 bases; bases with no gene match: 3. CDR3 length: 15 amino acids. CDR3 sequence (DNA): TGTGCCAGCAGCCCGACTAGCGGGGGATACAATGAGCAGTTCTTC. This translates into CASSPTSGGYNEQFF.

The chain recombines TRBV10-2 with TRBJ1-5; possible D gene TRBD1, 5 bases. The CDR3 covers 14 residues. The germline gives CDR1 WSHSY, CDR2 SAAADI. Trimming took off 1 base at V and 1 base at J, with 5 bases between the two ends. The CDR3 DNA reads as TGCGCCAGCAGTGAGTGGGGCAGCAATCAGCCCCAGCATTTT. Protein sequence: CASSEWGSNQPQHF.

The chain links TRBV30 to TRBJ1-1, with a weak D call TRBD1 (6 bases). The CDR3 spans 14 residues. Per the germline V gene, CDR1 is GTSNPN and CDR2 is SVGIG (reference sequence). V lost 0 bases and J lost 5, with 13 bases in between. For the CDR3, the DNA is TGTGCCTGGAGTGTAGGCAGGGGAGAGACTGAAGCTTTCTTT. This sequence encodes CAWSVGRGETEAFF.

This chain links TRBV18 with TRBJ2-1, with a weak D call TRBD1 (5 bases). The CDR3 has 12 amino acids. Per germline, CDR1 KGHSH and CDR2 LQKENI. V was pared by 6 bases and J by 7 bases, with 10 bases between. DNA of the CDR3: TGTGCCAGCTCCCTCGACAGTAATGAGCAGTTCTTC. This codes for CASSLDSNEQFF.

The chain carries TRBV4-1 and TRBJ2-3, with 15 bases that match TRBD2. Trimming removed 1 base from V and 5 bases from J; junction bases left unmatched: 4. CDR3 length equals 17 residues. CDR1 MGHRA and CDR2 YSYEKL come from the germline V gene. CDR3: CASSQGTSGGAGDTQYF. As DNA, the CDR3 is TGCGCCAGCAGCCAAGGGACTAGCGGGGGGGCCGGAGATACGCAGTATTTT.

The chain combines TRBV6-4 with TRBJ2-1, with D possibly being TRBD2 (5 bases). CDR1 and CDR2 (germline): MRHNA, SNTAGT. There are 11 residues in the CDR3. The V gene lost 9 bases and the J gene lost 9 bases, with 12 bases spanning the gap. In nucleotides, the CDR3 is TGTGCCAGTAGCTTCGGGGTTGAGCAGTTCTTC. Its translation: CASSFGVEQFF.